This TCR beta chain was profiled in a study of blood T cell repertoires in COVID-19. On the study more broadly: From T cells, B-cell-depleted T cells, or PBMCs came the material, which was cDNA or gDNA.

The assay was immunoSEQ multiplex PCR, and TCRdb's table has in-frame clones only and misses some. The table shows nearly 50,000 clones, with about 85% occurring only once. The CDR3 has 16 residues. Trimming removed 0 bases from V and 5 bases from J; junction bases left unmatched: 9. Germline loops: CDR1 MNHEY, CDR2 SVGAGI. The chain is built from TRBV6-5 and TRBJ2-7; 8 bases line up with TRBD1. Sequenced input: peripheral blood. This sequence originates from a woman aged 55-69 years with acute or convalescent COVID-19. As DNA, the CDR3 is TGTGCCAGCAGTTACTCGATCGGGACAGGCCCCAACGAGCAGTACTTC. Protein sequence: CASSYSIGTGPNEQYF.